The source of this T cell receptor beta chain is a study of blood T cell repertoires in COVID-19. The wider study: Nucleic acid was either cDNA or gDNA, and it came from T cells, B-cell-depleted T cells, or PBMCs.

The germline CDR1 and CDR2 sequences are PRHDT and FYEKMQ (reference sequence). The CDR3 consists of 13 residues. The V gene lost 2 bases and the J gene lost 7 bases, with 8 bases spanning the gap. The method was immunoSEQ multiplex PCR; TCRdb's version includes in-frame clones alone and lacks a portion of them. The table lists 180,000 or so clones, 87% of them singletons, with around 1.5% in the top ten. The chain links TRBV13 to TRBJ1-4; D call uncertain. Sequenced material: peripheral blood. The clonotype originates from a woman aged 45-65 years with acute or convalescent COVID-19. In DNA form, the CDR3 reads TGTGCCAGCAGCTTAAGTCTCGGTGAAAAACTGTTTTTT. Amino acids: CASSLSLGEKLFF.